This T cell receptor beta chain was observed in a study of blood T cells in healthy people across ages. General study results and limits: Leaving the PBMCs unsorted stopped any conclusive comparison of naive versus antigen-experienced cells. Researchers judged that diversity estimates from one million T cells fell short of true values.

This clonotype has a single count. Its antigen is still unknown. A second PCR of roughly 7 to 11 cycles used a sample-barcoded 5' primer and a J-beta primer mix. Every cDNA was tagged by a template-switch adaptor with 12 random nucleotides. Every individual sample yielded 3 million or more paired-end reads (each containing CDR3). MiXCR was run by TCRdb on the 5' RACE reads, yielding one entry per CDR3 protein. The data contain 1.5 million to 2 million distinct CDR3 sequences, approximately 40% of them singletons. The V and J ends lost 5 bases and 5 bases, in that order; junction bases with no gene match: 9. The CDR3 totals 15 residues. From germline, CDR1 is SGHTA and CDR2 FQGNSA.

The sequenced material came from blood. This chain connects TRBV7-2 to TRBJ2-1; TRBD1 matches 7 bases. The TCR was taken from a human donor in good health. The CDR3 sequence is CASSPATGSHNEQFF. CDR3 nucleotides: TGTGCCAGCAGCCCAGCGACAGGGTCCCACAATGAGCAGTTCTTC.